These 14 T cell receptor beta chains were sequenced from one sample in a study of shared clonotypes between healthy human individuals. Generated by immunoSEQ multiplex PCR, the TCRdb table keeps only in-frame clones and is missing some. The sample has 550,000 to 800,000 clones; roughly 70% are singletons. Sequencing was performed on memory CD4+ T cells sorted from blood. Subset of the sample: CD45RA-negative fraction. These receptor sequences come from a woman aged 25-40 years in good health.

The V gene is TRBV29-1, the J gene TRBJ1-1; TRBD1 matches 9 bases. Losses at the gene ends were 8 bases for V and 5 bases for J; bases not matched to a gene: 9. The germline V gene has CDR1 SQVTM and CDR2 ANQGSEA. The CDR3 extends over 13 amino acids. The CDR3 DNA is TGCAGCACTACCGGGACAGGGAAAACTGAAGCTTTCTTT. Translation: CSTTGTGKTEAFF.

The chain employs TRBV5-1 and TRBJ2-3; maybe TRBD1 (5 bases). V was cut by 4 bases and J by 0 bases, with 15 bases left in between. From germline, CDR1 is SGHRS and CDR2 YFSETQ. The CDR3 sequence is 16 residues long. The CDR3 sequence: CASSPLTDSSTDTQYF. In DNA form, the CDR3 reads TGCGCCAGCAGCCCCCTGACAGACTCTAGCACAGATACGCAGTATTTT.

The chain has TRBV19 and TRBJ2-3, with 10 nucleotides matching TRBD1. This CDR3 spans 15 amino acids. Germline loops: CDR1 LNHDA, CDR2 SQIVND (reference sequence). V was pared by 6 bases and J by 1 base, with 4 bases of the junction left unmatched. CDR3 DNA: TGTGCCAGTAGGCCCGGGACAGGGGGCACAGATACGCAGTATTTT. Translating gives CASRPGTGGTDTQYF.

The rearrangement joins TRBV28 to TRBJ2-3; possible D gene TRBD1, 6 bases. The CDR3 loop spans 15 amino acids. Per germline, CDR1 MDHEN and CDR2 SYDVKM. V gave up 1 base and J gave up 4 bases, with 12 bases separating them. The chain's CDR3 is CASSLLARGPDTQYF. As DNA, the CDR3 is TGTGCCAGCAGTTTATTGGCCAGGGGCCCAGATACGCAGTATTTT.

The chain has TRBV5-1 and TRBJ2-3; TRBD1 aligns across 9 bases. Per germline, CDR1 SGHRS and CDR2 YFSETQ. The CDR3 spans 15 residues. V lost 4 bases to trimming and J lost 8 bases; unmatched junction nucleotides: 11. CDR3 nucleotides: TGCGCCAGCAGCGCCCTGGGACAGGGCGGCGGTACGCAGTATTTT. Translating gives CASSALGQGGGTQYF.

This chain uses TRBV29-1 with TRBJ2-7; 10 nucleotides match TRBD2. The V and J ends lost 1 base and 6 bases, in that order; junction bases with no gene match: 12. The germline CDR1 and CDR2 sequences are SQVTM and ANQGSEA. The CDR3 covers 16 residues. The CDR3 is CSVEALAGVGSGEQYF. In DNA, the CDR3 is TGCAGCGTTGAAGCCCTAGCGGGAGTCGGGTCGGGCGAGCAGTACTTC.

J is TRBJ1-5 and V is TRBV19; perhaps TRBD1 as D (6 bases). V lost 4 bases and J 2 bases, leaving 12 bases between the germline ends. Germline V gene data show CDR1 as LNHDA and CDR2 as SQIVND (reference sequence). This CDR3 spans 15 amino acids. The CDR3 sequence: CASSKLGQRNQPQHF. The CDR3 coding sequence is TGTGCCAGTAGTAAACTAGGACAGCGCAATCAGCCCCAGCATTTT.

V gene TRBV2 combines with J gene TRBJ2-3, with D uncertain. The germline V and J ends were trimmed by 7 bases and 2 bases, with 7 bases remaining between them. The CDR3 length is 12 residues. Germline V gene lookup returns CDR1 SNHLY and CDR2 FYNNEI. CDR3 protein: CASNLFTDTQYF. The CDR3 coding sequence is TGTGCCAGCAACCTTTTCACAGATACGCAGTATTTT.

The chain joins TRBV5-1 to TRBJ2-1; 14 nucleotides agree with TRBD2. Looked up from germline, CDR1 is SGHRS and CDR2 is YFSETQ. CDR3 length: 16 residues. V lost 4 bases and J lost 8; bases outside the gene matches: 8. The CDR3 protein is CASSMGLAGVWDEQFF. The CDR3 region has the DNA TGCGCCAGCAGCATGGGACTAGCGGGGGTTTGGGATGAGCAGTTCTTC.

The J gene is TRBJ2-5, the V gene TRBV10-1, with D maybe TRBD2 (6 bases). Germline values: CDR1 WNHNN, CDR2 SYGVQD (reference sequence). The V gene lost 2 bases and the J gene lost 6 bases, with 19 bases spanning the gap. The CDR3 extends over 16 amino acids. CDR3 sequence (DNA): TGCGCCAGCAGTGAGGGCCGTGCGGGGAGGTTTAAGACCCAGTACTTC. This sequence encodes CASSEGRAGRFKTQYF.

This clone was found once. J is TRBJ2-5 and V is TRBV6-6; 9 nucleotides match TRBD1. Per the germline V gene, CDR1 is MNHNY and CDR2 is SVGAGI (reference sequence). CDR3 size: 15 residues. The ends lost 6 bases at V and 1 base at J; junction bases unmatched: 6. The CDR3 sequence is CASRRTGAGQETQYF. The DNA of the CDR3 is TGTGCCAGCAGGCGGACAGGGGCCGGCCAAGAGACCCAGTACTTC.

The chain couples TRBV7-3 to TRBJ1-1; 10 bases fit TRBD1. Germline assignment: CDR1 SGHTA and CDR2 FQGTGA. CDR3 length: 15 amino acids. Trimming cost V 5 bases and J 4 bases; bases outside gene matches: 7. In nucleotides, the CDR3 is TGTGCCAGCAGCCAGGGACAGGGGAGGCGCACTGAAGCTTTCTTT. This sequence encodes CASSQGQGRRTEAFF.

The CDR3 loop is CASSLTLRPSGANVLTF. The DNA of the CDR3 is TGTGCCAGCAGCTTGACACTCCGACCCTCTGGGGCCAACGTCCTGACTTTC. The chain carries TRBV5-8 and TRBJ2-6; D is uncertain. Trimming cost V 1 base and J 0 bases, with 11 bases left between them. The CDR3 covers 17 residues. Germline V CDR1 and CDR2: SGHTS, YDEGEE.

This rearrangement joins TRBV5-1 to TRBJ2-3; TRBD1 or TRBD2 may be the D gene (6 bases each). The germline V gene has CDR1 SGHRS and CDR2 YFSETQ. V gave up 8 bases and J gave up 1 base, with 14 bases separating them. This CDR3 has 14 amino acids. For the CDR3, the DNA is TGCGCCAGTGGTTCGGGGGCAGGCACAGATACGCAGTATTTT. Amino acids: CASGSGAGTDTQYF.